Below, one T cell receptor beta chain is given with its context. Antigen unknown. The data were taken from a study of shared clonotypes between healthy human individuals. For the study at large: For every donor, three CD4 naive, three CD4 memory, two CD8 naive and one CD8 memory plates were used.

From germline, CDR1 is SGDLS and CDR2 YYNGEE. The CDR3 consists of 20 residues. V was clipped by 4 bases and J by 0 bases, with 26 bases between them. Profiling relied on immunoSEQ multiplex PCR, and the TCRdb table lists in-frame clones only, not all of them. Of approximately 1,500,000 clones listed, roughly 97% are singletons. Study conclusions and caveats: Around 5% was the fraction of naive CD4 clonotypes found shared across a few donors.

The sequence was collected from a man aged 25 to 40 in good health. The chain couples TRBV9 to TRBJ1-3; no reliable D call. Material: naive CD4+ T cells sorted from blood. Subset specified: CD45RA+ positively selected. CDR3 residues: CASSPLPRPGLRSSGNTIYF. The CDR3 DNA reads as TGTGCCAGCAGCCCCCTTCCCCGACCCGGACTGAGGAGCTCTGGAAACACCATATATTTT.